This TCR beta chain came from a study of monozygotic twins with inflammatory bowel disease (dated by TCRdb to between 2018 and 2021). A note on the overall study: A total of roughly 28 monozygotic twin pairs were included in the full study, comprising nine German pairs (four IBD-concordant, five IBD-discordant) and 19 IBD-discordant Danish pairs. Within discordant pairs, disease-associated traits were sought mainly by comparing IBD patients with their genetically identical healthy co-twins. Each individual had, on average, about 151 000 unique TCRalpha sequences and 181 000 unique TCRbeta sequences available for analysis.

Study-wide conclusions, independent of this receptor: Measured by the inverse Simpson index, TCRbeta repertoire diversity was lower in IBD patients than in their healthy co-twins. Repertoire similarity did not differ between concordant and discordant twins, possibly due to limited statistical power. The results gave no support for a single strong signal or clonotype linked to IBD. Background noise and inter-individual variability may have been introduced into the repertoires by the differing immunosuppressive treatments among patients. Distinction between different T cell subtypes could not be achieved in the analysis. Compared with healthy twins, IBD patients shared fewer clonotypes with other individuals, and the difference was most pronounced in patients with signs of disease activity.

From each donor, a roughly 2.5 ml peripheral blood sample was drawn into PAXgene tubes and stored at -80 degrees C. Total RNA was isolated from whole blood with the PAXgene blood miRNA kit on an automated QIAcube, without T cell sorting. Peripheral blood from monozygotic twin pairs concordant or discordant for inflammatory bowel disease was subjected to deep TCRalpha and TCRbeta repertoire profiling with unique molecular barcoding. Smoking habits were recorded for all twin pairs, and individuals were classified as current, former or never smokers. Note on this clonotype: Which antigen it targets is not known.

The library was made by 5' RACE. The input for every TCR library was 3500 ng of total RNA. For each sample, cDNA was synthesized in eight separate reactions using SMARTScribe reverse transcriptase. During cDNA synthesis, template switching introduced unique molecular identifiers that contained a 6-nucleotide sample barcode. TCRalpha and TCRbeta cDNA was amplified by two nested PCRs of around 16 and 10 cycles, with bead purification after each PCR. Before amplification, cDNA was treated with uracil DNA-glycosylase and purified using the QIAquick PCR purification kit. The second PCR added Illumina TruSeq-compatible adapters along with sample-specific barcodes. TapeStation and Qubit were used to check library quality and concentration, and 4.5 to 6 ng of each library was pooled. Sequencing of pooled libraries was carried out on an Illumina HiSeq2500 single-index Rapid Run using 2 x 100 bp reads and custom sequencing primers. The original methods were these. UMI-based consensus assembly with MiGEC version 1.2.6 was used to correct PCR and sequencing errors. MiXCR version 2.1.1 was used for V(D)J alignment, clonotype assembly and CDR3 extraction. To normalise gene usage, clonotype sharing and MAIT/NKT TCR abundance, the top 1000, 10 000 and 20 000 clonotypes in each sample were analysed. After downsampling to 27 000 UMIs, diversity was calculated as the inverse Simpson index using the vegan R package. Paired Mann-Whitney U tests on discordant twin pairs were used, with Benjamini-Hochberg multiple-testing correction. TCRdb reprocessed the raw reads; every CDR3 protein sequence is a single record, and DNA is not supplied. The V and J calls and clone size are TCRdb's, not the authors'. The table for this sample records about 380,000 distinct CDR3 sequences. The leading ten clones occupy just over 2.5% of the sample.

The receptor's source is a human donor with ulcerative colitis or Crohn's disease, or a healthy co-twin of an affected twin (not recorded which). Sequenced sample: blood.

The CDR3 here reads CASSSRGDNEQFF. The sequence is built from TRBV5-1 and TRBJ2-1; absent DNA, TCRdb's TRBD1 call cannot be checked. The germline V gene provides CDR1 SGHRS and CDR2 YFSETQ. Taken from cysteine to phenylalanine, the CDR3 has 13 residues. There is no recorded DNA. The CDR3, completed at both ends by the reference TRBV5-1 and TRBJ2-1 genes, gives the full variable domain KAGVTQTPRYLIKTRGQQVTLSCSPISGHRSVSWYQQTPGQGLQFLFEYFSETQRNKGNFPGRFSGRQFSNSRSEMNVSTLELGDSALYLCASSSRGDNEQFFGPGTRLTVL.